This T cell receptor (beta chain) was captured by sequencing in a study of cytomegalovirus exposure and HLA in healthy donors. Primers for the PCR totalled 60 Vbeta and 13 Jbeta. TCRdb's copy holds only in-frame clones and misses some; the assay was immunoSEQ multiplex PCR. This table has 150,000 to 200,000 clones, about three quarters appearing once. This clone was seen more than once but under ten times. The germline V gene encodes CDR1 SNHLY and CDR2 FYNNEI. Trimming stripped 2 bases from V and 9 bases from J, with 17 bases between. The CDR3 spans 14 residues. Sequencing was performed on PBMCs. The sequence came from a woman aged 50 to 65 in good health and CMV-seropositive. V gene TRBV2 combines with J gene TRBJ2-7; maybe TRBD1 (5 bases). CDR3 DNA sequence: TGTGCCAGCAGTGAACATCAAGGGGCATCGGGGCAGTACTTC. As protein: CASSEHQGASGQYF.